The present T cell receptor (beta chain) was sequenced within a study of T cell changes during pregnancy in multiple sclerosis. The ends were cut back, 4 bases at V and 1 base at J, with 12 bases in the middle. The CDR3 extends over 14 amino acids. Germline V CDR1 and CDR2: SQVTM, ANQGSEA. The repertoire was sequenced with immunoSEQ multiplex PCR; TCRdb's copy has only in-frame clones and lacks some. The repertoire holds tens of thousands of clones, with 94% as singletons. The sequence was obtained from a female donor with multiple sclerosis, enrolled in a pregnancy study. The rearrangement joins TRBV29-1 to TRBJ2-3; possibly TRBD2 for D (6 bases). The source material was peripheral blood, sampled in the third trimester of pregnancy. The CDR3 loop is CSVGLGGRTDTQYF. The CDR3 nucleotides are TGCAGCGTTGGACTGGGGGGACGCACAGATACGCAGTATTTT.